These 13 T cell receptor beta chains were sequenced from one sample in a study of shared clonotypes between healthy human individuals. Using immunoSEQ multiplex PCR, the repertoire was profiled, and TCRdb retains in-frame clones only, with some absent. The sample records about 980,000 clones, approximately 80% being singletons. Sequencing was done on a sample of memory CD4+ T cells sorted from blood. The subset was: CD45RA-negative fraction. These receptors all stem from a man younger than 30 in good health.

J is TRBJ1-2 and V is TRBV28; 9 nucleotides line up with TRBD1. Germline values: CDR1 MDHEN, CDR2 SYDVKM. The CDR3 extends over 14 amino acids. V gave up 6 bases and J gave up 5 bases; unmatched junction bases: 7. CDR3 sequence reads: CASRGQGRLYGYTF. CDR3 nucleotide sequence: TGTGCCAGCAGAGGACAGGGGCGACTATATGGCTACACCTTC.

The chain carries TRBV7-2 and TRBJ2-7; D tentatively reads TRBD1 or TRBD2 (5 bases each). In germline, CDR1 is SGHTA, CDR2 FQGNSA. With 0 bases removed from V and 7 bases from J, the gap between germline ends came to 16 bases. This CDR3 contains 15 residues. DNA for the CDR3: TGTGCCAGCAGCTTAGCGGGGGTGAGGCACGGGGAGCAGTACTTC. Amino acid sequence: CASSLAGVRHGEQYF.

This chain joins TRBV2 and TRBJ1-2, with D possibly TRBD1 on 6 matching bases. V lost 6 bases to trimming and J lost 7 bases, with 21 bases between them. This CDR3 contains 15 residues. Germline V gene lookup returns CDR1 SNHLY and CDR2 FYNNEI. The CDR3 nucleotides read TGTGCCAGCAGGGCCTTCCTACAGGGAGCCCGTGGCTACACCTTC. It codes for CASRAFLQGARGYTF.

The rearrangement joins TRBV29-1 to TRBJ2-2; 10 nucleotides line up with TRBD1. V gave up 4 bases and J gave up 5 bases; unmatched junction bases: 1. This CDR3 is built from 13 residues. CDR1 and CDR2 (germline): SQVTM, ANQGSEA. The CDR3 DNA reads as TGCAGCGTTGTGGGACAGGGGACCGGGGAGCTGTTTTTT. This sequence encodes CSVVGQGTGELFF.

Of note for this clone: Within the sample, other DNA sequences also encode this same CDR3. The chain joins TRBV30 to TRBJ2-7; D not resolved. CDR3 length equals 11 residues. The V gene lost 4 bases and the J gene lost 1 base, with 5 bases spanning the gap. The germline gives CDR1 GTSNPN, CDR2 SVGIG (reference sequence). CDR3 nucleotide sequence: TGTGCCTGGAAGCGTTCCTACGAGCAGTACTTC. It translates to CAWKRSYEQYF.

The V call is TRBV5-4, the J call TRBJ2-5, with TRBD2 matching 12 bases. V shed 3 bases and J 5 bases; nucleotides not matched to a gene: 11. Looked up from germline, CDR1 is SGHNT and CDR2 is YYREEE (reference sequence). The CDR3 totals 17 residues. CDR3: CASSYRELAGGLETQYF. CDR3 nucleotide sequence: TGTGCCAGCAGCTACAGGGAGCTAGCGGGAGGGCTTGAGACCCAGTACTTC.

The chain couples TRBV5-1 to TRBJ2-5; no reliable D call. V was pared by 0 bases and J by 5 bases, with 14 bases between. The CDR3 totals 15 residues. Germline V gene sequence: CDR1 SGHRS, CDR2 YFSETQ. The CDR3 nucleotides read TGCGCCAGCAGCTTGGAGGACCAGCCCCCCGAGACCCAGTACTTC. Its translation: CASSLEDQPPETQYF.

The V call is TRBV2, the J call TRBJ1-3; D unclear. Deletions cut 7 bases from V and 2 bases from J, with 9 bases between. Germline V CDR1 and CDR2: SNHLY, FYNNEI. CDR3 length equals 13 residues. CDR3 nucleotides: TGTGCCAGCACGGGCCTGGCTGGAAACACCATATATTTT. The encoded protein is CASTGLAGNTIYF.

The chain's CDR3 is CASSLRGVGNSPLHF. CDR3 DNA sequence: TGTGCCAGCAGTTTAAGAGGGGTTGGGAATTCACCCCTCCACTTT. V usage is TRBV27 and J usage is TRBJ1-6; D may be TRBD1 (5 bases). V lost 2 bases, J lost 7 bases, and 12 bases lay in between. Germline lookup yields CDR1 MNHEY and CDR2 SMNVEV (reference sequence). The CDR3 is 15 amino acids.

The CDR3 sequence is CASSRVAGGSYNEQFF. As DNA, the CDR3 is TGCGCCAGCAGTAGGGTAGCGGGAGGGTCCTACAATGAGCAGTTCTTC. The chain recombines TRBV5-1 with TRBJ2-1; the match to TRBD2 covers 11 bases. The CDR3 consists of 16 residues. Germline V CDR1 and CDR2: SGHRS, YFSETQ. The junction had 5 bases not matched to a gene; V was cut back by 5 bases and J by 1 base.

This clone was recorded a few times. This sequence joins TRBV6-1 and TRBJ1-2; TRBD1 matches 7 bases. The CDR3 consists of 15 residues. CDR1 is MNHNS and CDR2 is SASEGT in the germline V gene. Trimming took 11 bases from V and 8 from J; bases not matched to a gene: 20. The CDR3 is CALLTGTASTGGYTF. The CDR3 DNA sequence: TGTGCCCTTCTTACCGGGACAGCGTCTACGGGGGGCTACACCTTC.

Points on this clone: The DNA is left out, because the CDR3 cannot be placed on it with certainty; the CDR3 is given as TCRdb lists it. V is TRBV4-1 and J is TRBJ2-3; the table's D call of TRBD2 was not tested on the DNA. Germline assignment: CDR1 MGHRA and CDR2 YSYEKL. The CDR3 sequence runs 14 residues, both termini included. CDR3 sequence reads: CASSQYFGGDTQYF.

The chain employs TRBV7-9 and TRBJ1-3; D call uncertain. The CDR3 is made up of 16 amino acids. The ends were cut back, 4 bases at V and 0 bases at J, with 13 bases in the middle. Germline values: CDR1 SEHNR, CDR2 FQNEAQ (reference sequence). In DNA form, the CDR3 reads TGTGCCAGCAGCTCCCGGGAGTCTGGCTCTGGAAACACCATATATTTT. This translates into CASSSRESGSGNTIYF. The whole variable domain, remainder taken from reference TRBV7-9 and TRBJ1-3, is DTGVSQNPRHKITKRGQNVTFRCDPISEHNRLYWYRQTLGQGPEFLTYFQNEAQLEKSRLLSDRFSAERPKGSFSTLEIQRTEQGDSAMYLCASSSRESGSGNTIYFGEGSWLTVV.